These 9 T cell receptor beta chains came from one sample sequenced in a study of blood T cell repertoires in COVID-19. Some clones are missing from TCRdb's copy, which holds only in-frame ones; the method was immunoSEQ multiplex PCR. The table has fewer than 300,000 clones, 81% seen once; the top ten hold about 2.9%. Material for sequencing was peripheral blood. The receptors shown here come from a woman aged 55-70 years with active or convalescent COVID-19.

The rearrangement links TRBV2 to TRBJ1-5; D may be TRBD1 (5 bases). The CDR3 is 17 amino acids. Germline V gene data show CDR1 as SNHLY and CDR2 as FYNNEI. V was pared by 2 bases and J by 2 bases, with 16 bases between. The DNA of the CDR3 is TGTGCCAGCAGTGAACAGGGTCCTTATATCGGCAATCAGCCCCAGCATTTT. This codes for CASSEQGPYIGNQPQHF.

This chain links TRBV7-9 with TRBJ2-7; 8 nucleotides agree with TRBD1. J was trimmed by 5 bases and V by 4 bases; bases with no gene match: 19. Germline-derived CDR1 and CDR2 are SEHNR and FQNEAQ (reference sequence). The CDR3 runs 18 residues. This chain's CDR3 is CASSYYLGAGGAFDEQYF. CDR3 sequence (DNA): TGTGCCAGCAGCTATTACCTGGGGGCAGGGGGCGCTTTTGACGAGCAGTACTTC.

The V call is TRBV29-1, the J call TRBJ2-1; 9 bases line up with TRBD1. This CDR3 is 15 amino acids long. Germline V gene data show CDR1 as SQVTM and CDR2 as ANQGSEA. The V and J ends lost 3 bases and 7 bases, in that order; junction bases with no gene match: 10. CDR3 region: CSVEPRQGGPNEQFF. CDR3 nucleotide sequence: TGCAGCGTTGAGCCCCGACAGGGGGGACCTAATGAGCAGTTCTTC.

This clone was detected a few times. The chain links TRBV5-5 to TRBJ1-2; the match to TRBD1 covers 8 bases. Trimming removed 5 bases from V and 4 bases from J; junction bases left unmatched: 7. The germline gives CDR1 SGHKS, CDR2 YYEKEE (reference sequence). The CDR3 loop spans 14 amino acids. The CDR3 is CASSLTGEVYGYTF. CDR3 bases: TGTGCCAGCAGTCTGACAGGGGAGGTCTATGGCTACACCTTC.

This chain's CDR3 is CEGGASYGYTF. CDR3 bases: TGCGAAGGTGGGGCCTCCTATGGCTACACCTTC. The chain joins TRBV5-1 to TRBJ1-2, with D possibly matching TRBD1 (5 bases). The CDR3 runs to 11 residues. Germline V gene sequence: CDR1 SGHRS, CDR2 YFSETQ.

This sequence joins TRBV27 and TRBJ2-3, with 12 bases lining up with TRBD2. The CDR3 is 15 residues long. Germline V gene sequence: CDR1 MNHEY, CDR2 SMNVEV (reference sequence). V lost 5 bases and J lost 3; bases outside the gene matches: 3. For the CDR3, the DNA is TGTGCCAGCAGTACCGGGACTAGCGGGACAGATACGCAGTATTTT. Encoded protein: CASSTGTSGTDTQYF.

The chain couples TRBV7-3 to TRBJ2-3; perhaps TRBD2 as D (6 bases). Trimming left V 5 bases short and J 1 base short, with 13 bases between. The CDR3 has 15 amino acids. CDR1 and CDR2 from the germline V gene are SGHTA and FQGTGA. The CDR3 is CASSPSGTRTDTQYF. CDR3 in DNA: TGTGCCAGCAGCCCTTCCGGGACTCGCACAGATACGCAGTATTTT.

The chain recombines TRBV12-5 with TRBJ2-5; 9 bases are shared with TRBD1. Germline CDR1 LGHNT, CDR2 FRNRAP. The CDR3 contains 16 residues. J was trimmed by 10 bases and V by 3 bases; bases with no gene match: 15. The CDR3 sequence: CASGFLTGTGPLSQYF. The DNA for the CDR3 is TGTGCTAGTGGTTTTCTTACCGGGACAGGGCCTCTAAGCCAGTACTTC. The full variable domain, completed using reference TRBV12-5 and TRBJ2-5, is DARVTQTPRHKVTEMGQEVTMRCQPILGHNTVFWYRQTMMQGLELLAYFRNRAPLDDSGMPKDRFSAEMPDATLATLKIQPSEPRDSAVYFCASGFLTGTGPLSQYFGPGTRLLVL.

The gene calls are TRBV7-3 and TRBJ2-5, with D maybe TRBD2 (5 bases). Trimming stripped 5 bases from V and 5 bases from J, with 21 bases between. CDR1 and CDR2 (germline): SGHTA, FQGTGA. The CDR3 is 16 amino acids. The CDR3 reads CASSPSDSTGWETQYF. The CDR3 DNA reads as TGTGCCAGCAGCCCCTCCGACTCCACGGGGTGGGAGACCCAGTACTTC. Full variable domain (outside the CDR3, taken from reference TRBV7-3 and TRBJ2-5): GAGVSQTPSNKVTEKGKYVELRCDPISGHTALYWYRQSLGQGPEFLIYFQGTGAADDSGLPNDRFFAVRPEGSVSTLKIQRTERGDSAVYLCASSPSDSTGWETQYFGPGTRLLVL.